Shown below are 32 T cell receptor beta chains from a single sample sequenced in a study of blood T cell repertoires in COVID-19. Measured with immunoSEQ multiplex PCR; TCRdb has only the in-frame clones, and not every one. The sample consists of roughly 140,000 clones, roughly 90% of them appearing once. The sequencing input was peripheral blood. Receptors originate from a human donor in a cohort sampled during active COVID-19.

The V and J genes are TRBV5-5 and TRBJ2-5; 8 nucleotides align to TRBD2. CDR1 and CDR2 from the germline V gene are SGHKS and YYEKEE (reference sequence). Unmatched junction bases numbered 10, after V lost 1 base and J lost 5 bases. This CDR3 has 16 residues. The CDR3 protein is CASSLLPAGARETQYF. CDR3 DNA sequence: TGTGCCAGCAGCTTGCTCCCAGCGGGAGCGAGGGAGACCCAGTACTTC.

The chain links TRBV24-1 to TRBJ2-7, with TRBD1 matching 8 bases. The germline V gene has CDR1 KGHDR and CDR2 SFDVKD. This CDR3 is built from 16 residues. V lost 3 bases to trimming and J lost 4 bases; unmatched junction nucleotides: 10. Here the CDR3 reads CATSDRTGKGAYEQYF. The DNA for the CDR3 is TGTGCCACCAGTGATCGGACAGGGAAGGGGGCATACGAGCAGTACTTC.

CDR3 protein: CASSQEWTGGYEQYF. The CDR3, as DNA: TGTGCCAGCAGCCAAGAATGGACAGGGGGCTACGAGCAGTACTTC. The chain links TRBV4-2 to TRBJ2-7, with 10 bases aligning to TRBD1. The ends lost 0 bases at V and 3 bases at J; junction bases unmatched: 2. The germline CDR1 and CDR2 sequences are LGHNA and YNFKEQ. This CDR3 has 15 amino acids.

The rearrangement uses TRBV18 and TRBJ2-1, with 8 bases fitting TRBD1. Per the germline V gene, CDR1 is KGHSH and CDR2 is LQKENI. V lost 2 bases to trimming and J lost 5 bases; unmatched junction nucleotides: 5. This CDR3 has 15 residues. The chain's CDR3 is CASSPYGTGNNEQFF. In DNA, the CDR3 is TGTGCCAGCTCACCATATGGGACAGGAAACAATGAGCAGTTCTTC.

CDR3 sequence: CASSLDRVEKLFF. In DNA, the CDR3 is TGTGCCAGCAGTCTCGACAGGGTGGAGAAACTGTTTTTT. This chain connects TRBV28 to TRBJ1-4; 7 bases are shared with TRBD1. CDR3 size: 13 residues. V shed 5 bases, J shed 11 bases, and the junction held 8 bases outside the gene matches. Germline loops: CDR1 MDHEN, CDR2 SYDVKM.

The gene calls are TRBV5-6 and TRBJ2-1; D perhaps matches TRBD2 (6 bases). Trimming pared 4 bases from V and 3 bases from J, leaving 20 bases between. The CDR3 loop spans 17 amino acids. The germline V gene has CDR1 SGHDT and CDR2 YYEEEE. Here the CDR3 DNA reads TGTGCCAGCAGCAATTTAGTCCGTGGGGGGTACTACAATGAGCAGTTCTTC. Its protein product is CASSNLVRGGYYNEQFF.

The CDR3 here is CASGPTDRGANYGYTF. For the CDR3, the DNA is TGTGCTAGTGGTCCAACCGACAGGGGTGCTAACTATGGCTACACCTTC. J is TRBJ1-2 and V is TRBV12-5; 8 nucleotides match TRBD1. This CDR3 comprises 16 residues. V trimming: 5 bases; J trimming: 0 bases; junction bases outside the gene matches: 8. Germline-derived CDR1 and CDR2 are LGHNT and FRNRAP.

The chain is built from TRBV28 and TRBJ2-7; no definite D call. The ends were cut back, 3 bases at V and 2 bases at J, with 8 bases in the middle. The CDR3 consists of 13 residues. The V gene's germline CDR1 is MDHEN and CDR2 SYDVKM. DNA for the CDR3: TGTGCCAGCAGTTTCTCCAGTACCTACGAGCAGTACTTC. It encodes CASSFSSTYEQYF. Together with reference TRBV28 and TRBJ2-7, the CDR3 gives the full variable domain: DVKVTQSSRYLVKRTGEKVFLECVQDMDHENMFWYRQDPGLGLRLIYFSYDVKMKEKGDIPEGYSVSREKKERFSLILESASTNQTSMYLCASSFSSTYEQYFGPGTRLTVT.

This chain links TRBV6-6 with TRBJ2-5, with 8 bases aligning to TRBD1. The germline CDR1 and CDR2 sequences are MNHNY and SVGAGI (reference sequence). V shed 5 bases, J shed 2 bases, and the junction held 7 bases outside the gene matches. The CDR3 extends over 15 amino acids. CDR3 amino acids: CASSNDRGRQETQYF. Here the CDR3 DNA reads TGTGCCAGCAGTAACGACAGGGGTCGGCAAGAGACCCAGTACTTC.

This sequence joins TRBV4-3 and TRBJ1-5; no reliable D call. The CDR3 length is 16 residues. Germline-derived CDR1 and CDR2 are LGHNA and YSLEER. Trimming cost V 0 bases and J 6 bases, with 15 bases left between them. DNA of the CDR3: TGCGCCAGCAGCCAAGATTTGAGCTTAGCGGGTCAGCCCCAGCATTTT. Amino acids: CASSQDLSLAGQPQHF.

The chain is built from TRBV28 and TRBJ1-1; 7 bases are shared with TRBD1. After removal of 2 bases from V and 1 base from J, the junction contained 1 base not matched to a gene. This CDR3 has 14 amino acids. Per germline, CDR1 MDHEN and CDR2 SYDVKM. CDR3 protein: CASSLNRGNTEAFF. The CDR3 DNA reads as TGTGCCAGCAGTTTAAACAGGGGGAACACTGAAGCTTTCTTT.

The CDR3 sequence is CASSHRDRGAEGYTF. The CDR3 nucleotides read TGTGCCAGCTCACACCGGGACAGGGGAGCGGAGGGCTACACCTTC. The V call is TRBV18, the J call TRBJ1-2; 10 bases are a match to TRBD1. The V gene's germline CDR1 is KGHSH and CDR2 LQKENI. This CDR3 has 15 amino acids. V gave up 4 bases and J gave up 8 bases; unmatched junction bases: 10.

V and J are TRBV6-6 and TRBJ1-2, with D perhaps matching TRBD1 (5 bases). V dropped 11 bases and J dropped 4 bases, with 17 bases sitting between them. The germline gives CDR1 MNHNY, CDR2 SVGAGI (reference sequence). The CDR3 is 13 amino acids. The CDR3 sequence: CACWLGQGYGYTF. In DNA, the CDR3 is TGTGCCTGCTGGTTGGGGCAGGGCTATGGCTACACCTTC.

This clone came up once. V usage is TRBV6-6 and J usage is TRBJ2-1; 10 bases match TRBD1. This CDR3 comprises 15 residues. The ends lost 5 bases at V and 9 bases at J; junction bases unmatched: 10. Germline CDR1 and CDR2: MNHNY and SVGAGI (reference sequence). CDR3 protein: CASSRLGQGVGEQFF. DNA of the CDR3: TGTGCCAGCAGTCGATTAGGACAGGGGGTAGGTGAGCAGTTCTTC.

V usage is TRBV5-1 and J usage is TRBJ2-1, with TRBD2 as a possible D gene (5 bases). CDR1 and CDR2 (germline): SGHRS, YFSETQ. The CDR3 runs to 15 residues. With 1 base removed from V and 0 bases from J, the gap between germline ends came to 8 bases. For the CDR3, the DNA is TGCGCCAGCAGCTTGTCGGGGAGCTCCTACAATGAGCAGTTCTTC. This sequence encodes CASSLSGSSYNEQFF.

The chain employs TRBV7-2 and TRBJ1-6; 8 bases match TRBD1. The CDR3 runs to 14 residues. The germline gives CDR1 SGHTA, CDR2 FQGNSA. Losses at the gene ends were 5 bases for V and 8 bases for J; bases not matched to a gene: 5. The CDR3 region is CASSQDRVDSPLHF. The CDR3 region has the DNA TGTGCCAGCAGCCAGGACAGGGTAGATTCACCCCTCCACTTT.

This clone has only one observation. The chain combines TRBV7-8 with TRBJ1-5; 8 nucleotides align to TRBD1. With 5 bases clipped from V and 6 bases from J, the junction kept 12 bases outside the gene matches. Germline V gene data show CDR1 as SGHVS and CDR2 as FQNEAQ. The CDR3 is 16 residues long. CDR3 in DNA: TGTGCCAGCAGCCCGTGGACAGGGAGTTTCGGTCAGCCCCAGCATTTT. This gives the protein CASSPWTGSFGQPQHF.

The rearrangement links TRBV7-2 to TRBJ2-2; 7 bases map to TRBD2. J was trimmed by 6 bases and V by 5 bases; bases with no gene match: 6. This CDR3 is built from 14 residues. CDR1 is SGHTA, CDR2 FQGNSA, per germline. The chain's CDR3 is CASSIGGLSGELFF. The CDR3 bases are TGTGCCAGCAGCATCGGGGGGTTATCCGGGGAGCTGTTTTTT.

The V gene is TRBV7-2, the J gene TRBJ2-7, with TRBD1 identical over 10 bases. J gave up 6 bases and V 1 base, and 6 bases lay outside the gene matches. CDR3 length: 15 amino acids. CDR1 and CDR2 from the germline V gene are SGHTA and FQGNSA. As DNA, the CDR3 is TGTGCCAGCAGCTTAGGAAGCAGGACAGGGGGCGAGCAGTACTTC. Translated: CASSLGSRTGGEQYF. Together with reference TRBV7-2 and TRBJ2-7, the CDR3 gives the full variable domain: GAGVSQSPSNKVTEKGKDVELRCDPISGHTALYWYRQSLGQGLEFLIYFQGNSAPDKSGLPSDRFSAERTGGSVSTLTIQRTQQEDSAVYLCASSLGSRTGGEQYFGPGTRLTVT.

The chain recombines TRBV15 with TRBJ2-5, with D tentatively TRBD2 (5 bases). The CDR3 spans 15 residues. Germline V gene lookup returns CDR1 LNHNV and CDR2 YYDKDF (reference sequence). V shed 1 base and J shed 7 bases, with 16 bases lying between them. The CDR3 region is CATSRARAYRGTQYF. The CDR3 DNA is TGTGCCACCAGCAGAGCTAGGGCCTATCGGGGGACCCAGTACTTC.

The sample holds a few counts of this clone. This chain links TRBV10-2 with TRBJ1-5; D not resolved. The germline V and J ends were trimmed by 3 bases and 5 bases, with 8 bases remaining between them. Germline loops: CDR1 WSHSY, CDR2 SAAADI. CDR3 length: 13 amino acids. CDR3 region: CASSDSLHQPQHF. CDR3 bases: TGCGCCAGCAGTGACTCCCTTCATCAGCCCCAGCATTTT.

The chain recombines TRBV10-1 with TRBJ1-6; D gene uncertain. V lost 3 bases and J lost 10, with 13 bases in between. The V gene's germline CDR1 is WNHNN and CDR2 SYGVQD (reference sequence). CDR3 length equals 14 residues. The CDR3 DNA is TGCGCCAGCAGTGAAGGAGGGAGAAGGTCACCCCTCCACTTT. This translates into CASSEGGRRSPLHF.

The chain couples TRBV24-1 to TRBJ2-5; D perhaps matches TRBD1 (5 bases). From germline, CDR1 is KGHDR and CDR2 SFDVKD. V was clipped by 0 bases and J by 2 bases, with 15 bases between them. The CDR3 runs to 17 residues. DNA of the CDR3: TGTGCCACCAGTGATTTGCCCCTAAAAGGGGTACAAGAGACCCAGTACTTC. This encodes CATSDLPLKGVQETQYF.

The chain links TRBV4-3 to TRBJ1-6; D is undetermined. Germline V lookup: CDR1 LGHNA, CDR2 YSLEER. The CDR3 has 16 residues. Trimming removed 0 bases from V and 6 bases from J, with 12 bases in between. CDR3 residues: CASSQDSGRSNSPLHF. CDR3 nucleotide sequence: TGCGCCAGCAGCCAAGATAGCGGGCGGAGTAATTCACCCCTCCACTTT.

The chain has TRBV5-4 and TRBJ2-1, with 14 bases identical to TRBD2. CDR1 and CDR2 from the germline V gene are SGHNT and YYREEE (reference sequence). The V gene end was trimmed by 1 base and the J gene end by 10 bases; junction bases not matched to a gene: 7. The CDR3 sequence is 16 residues long. The CDR3 is CASSLRTSGGTGEQFF. The CDR3 DNA sequence: TGTGCCAGCAGCTTGCGGACTAGCGGGGGGACCGGGGAGCAGTTCTTC.

The V and J genes are TRBV7-2 and TRBJ2-3; a possible D gene is TRBD1 (5 bases). CDR1 and CDR2 (germline): SGHTA, FQGNSA. Trimming pared 1 base from V and 5 bases from J, leaving 13 bases between. The CDR3 sequence is 15 residues long. The CDR3 region is CASSLVPGQGDTQYF. The CDR3 region has the DNA TGTGCCAGCAGCTTAGTACCAGGGCAGGGAGATACGCAGTATTTT.

The chain is built from TRBV4-1 and TRBJ1-1; 10 positions agree with TRBD1. Trimming removed 1 base from V and 3 bases from J; junction bases left unmatched: 2. The CDR3 totals 15 residues. CDR1 is MGHRA, CDR2 YSYEKL, per germline. The chain's CDR3 is CASSQGQGAYTEAFF. Written as DNA, the CDR3 is TGCGCCAGCAGCCAAGGACAGGGGGCTTACACTGAAGCTTTCTTT.

This rearrangement joins TRBV30 to TRBJ1-3; the D is unclear. Per germline, CDR1 GTSNPN and CDR2 SVGIG (reference sequence). Trimming removed 0 bases from V and 0 bases from J, with 6 bases in between. The CDR3 runs to 14 residues. The CDR3, as DNA: TGTGCCTGGAGTGTCAGGCGCTCTGGAAACACCATATATTTT. It is translated as CAWSVRRSGNTIYF.

The CDR3 reads CASTLGEGAEAFF. The CDR3, as DNA: TGTGCCAGCACCCTGGGTGAGGGTGCTGAAGCTTTCTTT. The chain uses TRBV12-3 or TRBV12-4 and TRBJ1-1; D gene unclear. V lost 7 bases and J 6 bases, leaving 15 bases between the germline ends. The CDR3 runs to 13 residues.

The count of this clone is one. This rearrangement joins TRBV5-1 to TRBJ1-1; 8 nucleotides agree with TRBD1. Trimming took 4 bases from V and 3 from J; bases not matched to a gene: 5. CDR1 and CDR2 from the germline V gene are SGHRS and YFSETQ. This CDR3 region has 14 residues. The CDR3 region is CASSAQGAHTEAFF. The CDR3 nucleotides are TGCGCCAGCAGCGCCCAGGGGGCACACACTGAAGCTTTCTTT.

The rearrangement uses TRBV6-5 and TRBJ2-6; D unresolved. The germline gives CDR1 MNHEY, CDR2 SVGAGI. V was clipped by 7 bases and J by 2 bases, with 12 bases between them. CDR3 length: 15 residues. This CDR3 is CASTIQRTGANVLTF. CDR3 in DNA: TGTGCCAGCACCATCCAGCGAACTGGGGCCAACGTCCTGACTTTC.

The rearrangement joins TRBV11-2 to TRBJ2-2, with 8 bases aligning to TRBD1. This CDR3 contains 16 residues. Germline V gene lookup returns CDR1 SGHAT and CDR2 FQNNGV. V lost 5 bases to trimming and J lost 3 bases; unmatched junction nucleotides: 8. The CDR3 sequence: CASSGNRGVDTGELFF. The CDR3 coding sequence is TGTGCCAGCAGCGGGAACAGGGGGGTGGACACCGGGGAGCTGTTTTTT. Looking up the rest from reference TRBV11-2 and TRBJ2-2 gives the full variable domain: EAGVAQSPRYKIIEKRQSVAFWCNPISGHATLYWYQQILGQGPKLLIQFQNNGVVDDSQLPKDRFSAERLKGVDSTLKIQPAKLEDSAVYLCASSGNRGVDTGELFFGEGSRLTVL.